Sequencing of this T cell receptor (beta chain) was carried out in a study of blood T cell repertoires in COVID-19. For the study at large: Sites in the United States, Italy and Spain provided acute and convalescent COVID-19 samples. PBMCs, B-cell-depleted T cells, or T cells provided the cDNA or gDNA that made up the material.

Seattle cases were enrolled at active infection and followed longitudinally. Original data processing: Nucleated cell number was recorded as an estimate derived from reference gene primer amplification. Clones were read by immunoSEQ multiplex PCR, and TCRdb kept only the in-frame ones, dropping some. D and trimming were read from the DNA, whereas the V and J calls and clone size are those reported in that table. The sample contains around 260,000 clones, approximately 89% of which appear only once. Sequencing input: peripheral blood. The receptor was derived from a woman aged 70 to 79 with COVID-19, enrolled during active disease.

DNA for the CDR3: TGCGCCAGCAGCAGGACTAGCGGTGGCACAGATACGCAGTATTTT. Protein: CASSRTSGGTDTQYF. The J gene is TRBJ2-3, the V gene TRBV5-1; 10 bases fit TRBD2. The CDR3 spans 15 residues. The V gene end was trimmed by 4 bases and the J gene end by 1 base; junction bases not matched to a gene: 3. Germline CDR1 reads SGHRS; CDR2 reads YFSETQ. Combining the CDR3 with reference TRBV5-1 and TRBJ2-3 gives the whole variable domain KAGVTQTPRYLIKTRGQQVTLSCSPISGHRSVSWYQQTPGQGLQFLFEYFSETQRNKGNFPGRFSGRQFSNSRSEMNVSTLELGDSALYLCASSRTSGGTDTQYFGPGTRLTVL.